Listed below are T cell receptor beta chains from one sample, sequenced in a study of OX40 agonist ivuxolimab in advanced cancers. TCRdb keeps only in-frame clones here, not all; method: immunoSEQ multiplex PCR. The table includes 80,000 or so clones, around 85% detected once. The sample here was CD4+ or CD8+ T cells sorted from blood, taken in a trial of the OX40 agonist ivuxolimab. Receptors originate from an adult with an advanced solid tumor such as melanoma, head and neck, liver or kidney cancer. Both conserved end residues are part of each CDR3. The D gene is left open where the match is weak. A clone size is listed for some rows: how often the clone was seen (once, few, many), or a class if it is expanded.

cdr3_length	v_call	d_call	clone_size	j_call	cdr3_nt	cdr3_aa
13	TRBV19	TRBD1	.	TRBJ2-7	TGTGCCCGTCACCCCGGACAGGTCTACGAGCAGTACTTC	CARHPGQVYEQYF
16	TRBV28	TRBD1	.	TRBJ1-2	TGTGCCAGCAGAGCTCCAGGGGGCGCGGGTCCCTATGGCTACACCTTC	CASRAPGGAGPYGYTF
14	TRBV30	.	.	TRBJ1-4	TGTGCCTGGAGTGTGAAAGGGACGGGTGAAAAACTGTTTTTT	CAWSVKGTGEKLFF
17	TRBV10-3	TRBD1	once	TRBJ1-2	TGTGCCATCAGCAACCTCGGACAGGGGCAATCGATCTATGGCTACACCTTC	CAISNLGQGQSIYGYTF
14	TRBV19	.	medium-sized	TRBJ1-1	TGTGCCAGTAGCGTGTGGGGGTTGGACACTGAAGCTTTCTTT	CASSVWGLDTEAFF
13	TRBV2	.	.	TRBJ2-7	TGTGCCAGCACCTGGGACTCAACCTACGAGCAGTACTTC	CASTWDSTYEQYF
16	TRBV19	.	.	TRBJ1-2	TGTGCCAGTAGTATACCCTCGGGACTCGGATTCCGTGGCTACACCTTC	CASSIPSGLGFRGYTF
13	TRBV11-2	.	.	TRBJ2-1	TGTGCCAGCAGCTTGGGACGAGACAATGAGCAGTTCTTC	CASSLGRDNEQFF
13	TRBV6-5	TRBD2	.	TRBJ2-7	TGTGCCAGCGGGAGGGAGAGGGGTGGCGAGCAGTACTTC	CASGRERGGEQYF
16	TRBV5-5	.	.	TRBJ2-7	TGTGCCAGCAGCCAGCCCCGCGGAACACGCCCTTCGGAGCAGTACTTC	CASSQPRGTRPSEQYF
12	TRBV2	.	.	TRBJ1-2	TGTGCCAGCAGGGACGACGGCTATGGCTACACCTTC	CASRDDGYGYTF
15	TRBV15	.	few	TRBJ1-5	TGTGCCACCAGCACTCGGATCGGCTCCAATCAGCCCCAGCATTTT	CATSTRIGSNQPQHF
12	TRBV25-1	.	.	TRBJ1-6	TGTGCCAGCAGGGAGGGGTGGTCACCCCTCCACTTT	CASREGWSPLHF
16	TRBV6-1	.	once	TRBJ2-7	TGTGCCAGCAGTGGCAGACAGGGAGGTGGGAACTACGAGCAGTACTTC	CASSGRQGGGNYEQYF
16	TRBV5-1	.	.	TRBJ1-5	TGCGCCAGCAGCCCGGCGGGAGGGAGGGGCAATCAGCCCCAGCATTTT	CASSPAGGRGNQPQHF
14	TRBV5-6	TRBD1	.	TRBJ1-6	TGTGCCAGCAGCTATCGGACAGGGCTTCAAGGCCTCCACTTT	CASSYRTGLQGLHF
13	TRBV29-1	.	.	TRBJ2-2	TGCAGCGTTGGGCAGGGGTGGGCCGGGGAGCTGTTTTTT	CSVGQGWAGELFF
17	TRBV14	.	.	TRBJ1-2	TGTGCCAGCAGCCAAGAACCATTAGCAGACCCTAACTATGGCTACACCTTC	CASSQEPLADPNYGYTF
15	TRBV5-1	TRBD1	few	TRBJ2-7	TGCGCCAGCAGCTTGATGGGACAGGATTCCTACGAGCAGTACTTC	CASSLMGQDSYEQYF
14	TRBV9	.	.	TRBJ2-1	TGTGCCAGCAGCGTAGCTCGTAGGGATAATGAGCAGTTCTTC	CASSVARRDNEQFF
13	TRBV7-2	TRBD2	.	TRBJ2-7	TGTGCCAGCAGCAGGACGGGGGGCTACGAGCAGTACTTC	CASSRTGGYEQYF
15	TRBV7-2	TRBD2	.	TRBJ2-7	TGTGCCAGCAGCTTCGCCCCCCTAGCGGGGATCGGGCAGTACTTC	CASSFAPLAGIGQYF
16	TRBV9	.	.	TRBJ2-5	TGTGCCAGCAGCGTGGGTAGGCCAGGGGCACAAGAGACCCAGTACTTC	CASSVGRPGAQETQYF
14	TRBV19	TRBD2	once	TRBJ2-5	TGTGCCAGTAGTATCGGACTAGCGGGAGAGACCCAGTACTTC	CASSIGLAGETQYF
15	TRBV6-6	.	once	TRBJ1-1	TGTGCCAGCAGTTACTCGGGGGGGGCGCGAACTGAAGCTTTCTTT	CASSYSGGARTEAFF
13	TRBV27	.	.	TRBJ1-1	TGTGCCAGCAGTTTCATCAGGGGAACTGAAGCTTTCTTT	CASSFIRGTEAFF
14	TRBV28	.	.	TRBJ2-7	TGTGCCAGCAGTAGGCCAGTTGGCTCCTACGAGCAGTACTTC	CASSRPVGSYEQYF
16	TRBV25-1	.	.	TRBJ1-6	TGTGCCAGCAGTGACCTTACAGATCCTCTTAATTCACCCCTCCACTTT	CASSDLTDPLNSPLHF
15	TRBV5-1	TRBD1	.	TRBJ1-4	TGCGCCAGCAGCTTGGACGGACAGGGTTTTGAAAAACTGTTTTTT	CASSLDGQGFEKLFF
14	TRBV7-8	TRBD1	.	TRBJ1-1	TGTGCCAGCACCGTGCAAGGGGGCCGAACTGAAGCTTTCTTT	CASTVQGGRTEAFF
13	TRBV7-9	.	.	TRBJ1-2	TGTGCCAGCAGCTCCGGGCGCGGGGACGGCTACACCTTC	CASSSGRGDGYTF
15	TRBV11-2	.	.	TRBJ2-7	TGTGCCAGCAGCTTCGGGTCCCTGGGATCCTACGAGCAGTACTTC	CASSFGSLGSYEQYF
15	TRBV11-2	TRBD1	.	TRBJ2-5	TGTGCCAGCAGCTTCCTCGCCGGGACAGGGGCCCCGCAGTACTTC	CASSFLAGTGAPQYF
15	TRBV7-3	TRBD2	.	TRBJ2-5	TGTGCCAGCAGCTTAACGGGTCCGGGGGGAGAGACCCAGTACTTC	CASSLTGPGGETQYF
13	TRBV13	.	.	TRBJ1-1	TGTGCCAGCAGCGTCAACACGAACACTGAAGCTTTCTTT	CASSVNTNTEAFF